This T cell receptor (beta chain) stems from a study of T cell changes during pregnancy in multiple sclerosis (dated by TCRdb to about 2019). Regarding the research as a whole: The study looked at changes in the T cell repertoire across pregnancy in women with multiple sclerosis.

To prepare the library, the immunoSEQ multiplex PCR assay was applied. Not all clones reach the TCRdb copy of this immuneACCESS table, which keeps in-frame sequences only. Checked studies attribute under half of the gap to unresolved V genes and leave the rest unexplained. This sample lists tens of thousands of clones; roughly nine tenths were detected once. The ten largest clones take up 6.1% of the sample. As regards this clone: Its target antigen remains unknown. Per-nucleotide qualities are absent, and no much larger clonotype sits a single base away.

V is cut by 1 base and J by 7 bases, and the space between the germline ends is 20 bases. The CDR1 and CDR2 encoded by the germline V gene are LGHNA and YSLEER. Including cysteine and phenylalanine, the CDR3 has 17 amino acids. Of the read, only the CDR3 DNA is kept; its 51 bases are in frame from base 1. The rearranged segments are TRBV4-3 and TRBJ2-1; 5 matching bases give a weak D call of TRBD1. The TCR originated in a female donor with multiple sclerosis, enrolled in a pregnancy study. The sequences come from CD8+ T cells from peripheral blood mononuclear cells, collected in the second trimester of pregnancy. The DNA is TGCGCCAGCAGCCAAGTTCTCGGGTCAGGGAAACTAAATGAGCAGTTCTTC. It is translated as CASSQVLGSGKLNEQFF.